This TCR beta chain was sequenced in a study of blood T cell repertoires in COVID-19. The count of this clone is one. CDR3 length equals 13 residues. CDR1 and CDR2 from the germline V gene are MNHEY and SVGEGT. Trimming shortened V by 5 bases and J by 9 bases, and 14 bases separated the two germline ends. Data came from immunoSEQ multiplex PCR; TCRdb stores just in-frame clones and leaves some out. The sample contains around 25,000 clones, around 90% of which appear only once. The clonotype was recovered from a human donor with active COVID-19. The donor label of this sample is uncertain. V and J are TRBV6-2 or TRBV6-3 and TRBJ2-1; weak D call: TRBD2 (5 bases). Material for sequencing was peripheral blood. The CDR3 reads CASSASVSGEQFF. DNA of the CDR3: TGTGCCAGCAGTGCCTCTGTGAGCGGTGAGCAGTTCTTC.